This T cell receptor (beta chain) was recorded in a study of T cell responses to AZD1222 COVID-19 vaccine. Assay: immunoSEQ multiplex PCR; the TCRdb copy retains only in-frame clones and omits some. The sample contains approximately 120,000 clones, nearly 90% of which appear only once. Overall study results and limits: After two AZD1222 doses, spike-specific TCR breadth and depth rose versus day 0.

V was shortened by 9 bases and J by 7 bases, with 15 bases between the two germline ends. CDR1 SEHNR and CDR2 FQNEAQ come from the germline V gene (reference sequence). The CDR3 length is 13 residues. This clone was recorded once. Its antigen is as yet unknown. The receptor's source is an adult who received the AZD1222 COVID-19 vaccine. The chain uses TRBV7-9 and TRBJ1-4; D is possibly TRBD1 (5 bases). The source material was peripheral blood, sampled 28 days after the second AZD1222 dose. CDR3 sequence reads: CASVRGSGEKLFF. The CDR3, as DNA: TGTGCCAGTGTGAGGGGCTCGGGTGAAAAACTGTTTTTT.